This T cell receptor (beta chain) was sequenced in a study of blood T cell repertoires in COVID-19. Study-level information: In each case, the material was cDNA or gDNA derived from T cells, B-cell-depleted T cells, or PBMCs.

This clone appeared once. In the authors' methods: Reference gene primers were amplified, and this amplification served to estimate nucleated cell counts. The table came from immunoSEQ multiplex PCR; TCRdb's copy has only in-frame clones and leaves some out. The V and J calls and clone size were taken over from that table, and D and trimming were inferred from the DNA. The repertoire holds under 150,000 clones, with around 81% as singletons. This clonotype was sampled from a man in his sixties with active or convalescent COVID-19. The specimen sequenced was peripheral blood.

The DNA for the CDR3 is TGTGCCAGCAGTTTACCCGCTCAGGGGGCTGGAAACACCATATATTTT. Protein product: CASSLPAQGAGNTIYF. V gene TRBV28 combines with J gene TRBJ1-3; 7 bases match TRBD1. Germline assignment: CDR1 MDHEN and CDR2 SYDVKM. V was clipped by 2 bases and J by 2 bases; unmatched bases: 6. CDR3 length: 16 amino acids.